These 3 T cell receptor beta chains were sequenced from one sample in a study of Ad26.COV2.S vaccination and SARS-CoV-2 variants. Method: immunoSEQ multiplex PCR; TCRdb's copy keeps in-frame clones and lacks some. This table holds about 350,000 clones, just over 90% found once. Specimen: peripheral blood, collected after recovery from COVID-19. These receptors all stem from a human donor who had recovered from COVID-19.

A remark on this clone: One junction end does not reproduce the germline sequence, and a read error may be involved. The V and J genes are TRBV16 and TRBJ2-7; maybe TRBD1 (6 bases). The germline V gene has CDR1 KGHSY and CDR2 FQNENV. This CDR3 is built from 15 residues. For the CDR3, the DNA is TGTGCCAGCAGCCAATCGGTTAATTCAGGGACACCCCTAAGCTTC. Residues: CASSQSVNSGTPLSF.

The V call is TRBV11-3, the J call TRBJ1-1; D may be TRBD1 (5 bases). The ends were cut back, 5 bases at V and 1 base at J, with 8 bases in the middle. The CDR3 extends over 13 amino acids. CDR1 SGHNT and CDR2 YENEEA come from the germline V gene. The CDR3 spells CASSGAANTEAFF. The CDR3 bases are TGTGCCAGCAGCGGGGCGGCGAACACTGAAGCTTTCTTT.

The gene calls are TRBV4-3 and TRBJ2-1, with 11 bases that match TRBD1. Germline CDR1 LGHNA, CDR2 YSLEER. The CDR3 has 20 amino acids. J was trimmed by 8 bases and V by 3 bases; bases with no gene match: 21. CDR3 region: CASSQALWTGGGLGAHEQFF. CDR3 DNA sequence: TGCGCCAGCAGCCAGGCCTTGTGGACAGGGGGCGGGCTGGGGGCCCATGAGCAGTTCTTC.